Presented here are 24 T cell receptor beta chains from one specimen sequenced in a study of blood T cell repertoires in COVID-19 (dated by TCRdb to the early 2020s). The library was made by the immunoSEQ multiplex PCR assay. Entries here come from immuneACCESS through TCRdb and include only in-frame sequences with V and J called. Some clones fail to appear in such tables; in the studies checked, an unresolved V gene covers under half of the shortfall, and the cause of the remainder is unknown. In all, the sample holds roughly 40,000 clones, and around nine tenths of those were seen once. 8% to 10% of the sample lies in the top ten. The sequencing sample was made of peripheral blood. These receptor sequences come from a man aged 45-60 years with active COVID-19.

This chain connects TRBV6-5 to TRBJ2-7; 8 bases align to TRBD2. The CDR3 is made up of 14 amino acids. In germline, CDR1 is MNHEY, CDR2 SVGAGI. Trimming cost V 6 bases and J 6 bases; bases outside gene matches: 10. This chain's CDR3 is CASRPGGSQREQYF. The CDR3 DNA sequence: TGTGCCAGCAGGCCGGGAGGGAGTCAACGCGAGCAGTACTTC.

The rearrangement uses TRBV7-8 and TRBJ2-7, with D uncertain. Trimming took off 2 bases at V and 2 bases at J, with 7 bases between the two ends. This CDR3 contains 13 residues. Germline V gene sequence: CDR1 SGHVS, CDR2 FQNEAQ. The CDR3 coding sequence is TGTGCCAGCAGCTTATCCGGAGCCTACGAGCAGTACTTC. Translation gives CASSLSGAYEQYF.

The rearrangement uses TRBV18 and TRBJ2-7, with 7 bases aligning to TRBD1. Unmatched junction bases numbered 5, after V lost 1 base and J lost 5 bases. Germline values: CDR1 KGHSH, CDR2 LQKENI. This CDR3 has 14 amino acids. The CDR3 sequence is CASSPLKGADEQYF. The CDR3 DNA reads as TGTGCCAGCTCACCACTTAAGGGGGCCGACGAGCAGTACTTC.

This chain uses TRBV7-3 with TRBJ1-1, with D perhaps TRBD1 (5 bases). Germline CDR1 reads SGHTA; CDR2 reads FQGTGA. The CDR3 loop spans 14 amino acids. Trimming cost V 5 bases and J 1 base, with 11 bases left between them. DNA of the CDR3: TGTGCCAGCAGCCTAGGGGCCGGGAACACTGAAGCTTTCTTT. Translation: CASSLGAGNTEAFF.

This chain links TRBV12-3 or TRBV12-4 with TRBJ2-7; tentatively, D is TRBD2 (5 bases). The CDR3 is made up of 12 amino acids. Trimming removed 7 bases from V and 3 bases from J, with 10 bases in between. This chain's CDR3 is CASTPGNYEQYF. In DNA, the CDR3 is TGTGCCAGCACCCCCGGGAACTACGAGCAGTACTTC.

This chain uses TRBV7-6 with TRBJ2-1; D is uncertain. Germline V lookup: CDR1 SGHVS, CDR2 FNYEAQ. This CDR3 is built from 13 residues. V was pared by 1 base and J by 8 bases, with 9 bases between. DNA for the CDR3: TGTGCCAGCAGCTTAGGGCATAATGATGAGCAGTTCTTC. Translating it yields CASSLGHNDEQFF.

V and J are TRBV5-1 and TRBJ2-2; D perhaps matches TRBD2 (6 bases). V was clipped by 1 base and J by 7 bases, with 8 bases between them. Germline V gene data show CDR1 as SGHRS and CDR2 as YFSETQ. This CDR3 spans 13 amino acids. CDR3 DNA: TGCGCCAGCAGCTTGTACGGGGGCGGGGAGCTGTTTTTT. Protein product: CASSLYGGGELFF.

J is TRBJ2-3 and V is TRBV27; maybe TRBD2 (5 bases). The V gene lost 6 bases and the J gene lost 4 bases, with 14 bases spanning the gap. There are 14 residues in the CDR3. From germline, CDR1 is MNHEY and CDR2 SMNVEV (reference sequence). CDR3 loop: CASRTGVIADTQYF. The CDR3 bases are TGTGCCAGCAGAACCGGGGTGATTGCAGATACGCAGTATTTT.

This clone was counted between two and nine times. The chain combines TRBV28 with TRBJ2-7; 11 nucleotides match TRBD2. The CDR3 totals 12 residues. J was trimmed by 13 bases and V by 2 bases; bases with no gene match: 4. Per germline, CDR1 MDHEN and CDR2 SYDVKM. The chain's CDR3 is CASSLKGTSGYF. CDR3 sequence (DNA): TGTGCCAGCAGTTTAAAAGGGACTAGCGGATACTTC. Using reference TRBV28 and TRBJ2-7 for the parts outside the CDR3, the full variable domain is DVKVTQSSRYLVKRTGEKVFLECVQDMDHENMFWYRQDPGLGLRLIYFSYDVKMKEKGDIPEGYSVSREKKERFSLILESASTNQTSMYLCASSLKGTSGYFGPGTRLTVT.

This chain joins TRBV13 and TRBJ2-2; D is perhaps TRBD1 (6 bases). Germline loops: CDR1 PRHDT, CDR2 FYEKMQ (reference sequence). This CDR3 comprises 16 residues. Trimming took off 2 bases at V and 4 bases at J, with 14 bases between the two ends. The CDR3 coding sequence is TGTGCCAGCAGCTTAATGGTCAGGGGTGCCACCGGGGAGCTGTTTTTT. This gives the protein CASSLMVRGATGELFF.

The rearrangement joins TRBV7-9 to TRBJ2-7; 9 bases match TRBD1. Germline V gives CDR1 SEHNR, CDR2 FQNEAQ (reference sequence). The CDR3 runs 15 residues. J gave up 5 bases and V 4 bases, and 9 bases lay outside the gene matches. Here the CDR3 DNA reads TGTGCCAGCAGCTCGACCGGGACAGGGAAAGACGAGCAGTACTTC. Encoded protein: CASSSTGTGKDEQYF.

The chain combines TRBV29-1 with TRBJ1-2; 11 bases fit TRBD1. Per germline, CDR1 SQVTM and CDR2 ANQGSEA. The CDR3 contains 11 residues. Unmatched junction bases numbered 1, after V lost 6 bases and J lost 7 bases. CDR3 in DNA: TGCAGCGTGGGGACAGGGGGTGGCTACACCTTC. Encoded protein: CSVGTGGGYTF.

This chain uses TRBV7-3 with TRBJ2-2; D possibly corresponds to TRBD2 (6 bases). The CDR3 has 16 residues. V shed 6 bases and J shed 1 base, with 15 bases lying between them. Germline V gene data show CDR1 as SGHTA and CDR2 as FQGTGA. CDR3 bases: TGTGCCAGCAGTTCCCCGGGACTCCAGAACACCGGGGAGCTGTTTTTT. Amino acids: CASSSPGLQNTGELFF.

This clone was detected only once. The chain is built from TRBV5-1 and TRBJ2-7; TRBD2 matches at 12 bases. This CDR3 has 15 amino acids. From germline, CDR1 is SGHRS and CDR2 YFSETQ. Unmatched junction bases numbered 0, after V lost 0 bases and J lost 2 bases. The CDR3 is CASSLGTSGTYEQYF. CDR3 nucleotides: TGCGCCAGCAGCTTGGGGACTAGCGGGACCTACGAGCAGTACTTC.

The chain links TRBV3-1 (or the pseudogene TRBV3-2) to TRBJ2-7; D possibly corresponds to TRBD1 (6 bases). V was clipped by 4 bases and J by 3 bases, with 10 bases between them. This CDR3 spans 13 amino acids. Germline CDR1 is LGHDT and CDR2 is YNNKEL (reference sequence). The CDR3 reads CASSLGRGYEQYF. The CDR3 DNA follows: TGTGCCAGCAGCCTAGGCAGGGGCTACGAGCAGTACTTC.

This chain joins TRBV19 and TRBJ1-4; 7 bases fit TRBD1. The CDR3 consists of 15 residues. The germline gives CDR1 LNHDA, CDR2 SQIVND (reference sequence). The trim removed 6 bases at V and 5 bases at J, leaving 9 bases unmatched. The CDR3, as DNA: TGTGCCAGTAGACCACCGGGACAGCCAAATGAAAAACTGTTTTTT. Amino acid sequence: CASRPPGQPNEKLFF.

CDR3 DNA: TGTGCCAGCTCACCACCGGTATCAAGAGCGAGCCTTAGCACAGATACGCAGTATTTT. It yields the protein CASSPPVSRASLSTDTQYF. V is TRBV18 and J is TRBJ2-3; D gene unclear. The germline V gene encodes CDR1 KGHSH and CDR2 LQKENI. The germline V and J ends were trimmed by 0 bases and 0 bases, with 19 bases remaining between them. The CDR3 totals 19 residues.

This chain uses TRBV28 with TRBJ2-4, with D possibly being TRBD1 (6 bases). V was shortened by 9 bases and J by 6 bases, with 24 bases between the two germline ends. CDR3 length: 16 amino acids. Germline V gene sequence: CDR1 MDHEN, CDR2 SYDVKM. CDR3 DNA sequence: TGTGCCAGTTTCTCCAGGACCGGGACACCATTAAACATTCAGTACTTC. Translation gives CASFSRTGTPLNIQYF.

The chain links TRBV29-1 to TRBJ1-1; D is possibly TRBD1 (6 bases). CDR1 SQVTM and CDR2 ANQGSEA come from the germline V gene. This CDR3 contains 14 residues. Trimming left V 2 bases short and J 7 bases short, with 17 bases between. CDR3 coding DNA: TGCAGCGTTGAACCTAGGCAGGGGTTTAGTGAAGCTTTCTTT. As protein: CSVEPRQGFSEAFF.

V gene TRBV7-2 combines with J gene TRBJ1-1; D is ambiguous. V was shortened by 3 bases and J by 1 base, with 12 bases between the two germline ends. Germline values: CDR1 SGHTA, CDR2 FQGNSA. This CDR3 spans 15 amino acids. CDR3 nucleotide sequence: TGTGCCAGCAGCTTTTCCCCACAGCCGAACACTGAAGCTTTCTTT. Amino acids: CASSFSPQPNTEAFF.

The chain combines TRBV19 with TRBJ1-1; D is undetermined. The V end was cut by 5 bases, the J end by 1 base, with 8 bases between. Germline lookup yields CDR1 LNHDA and CDR2 SQIVND (reference sequence). CDR3 size: 13 residues. DNA of the CDR3: TGTGCCAGTAGTCCCCGGGAGAACACTGAAGCTTTCTTT. Translation gives CASSPRENTEAFF.

J is TRBJ1-5 and V is TRBV2; the D gene is possibly TRBD1 (6 bases). The CDR3 has 15 residues. V shed 7 bases and J shed 3 bases, with 16 bases lying between them. In germline, CDR1 is SNHLY, CDR2 FYNNEI. The CDR3 is CASTPAGGANQPQHF. CDR3 nucleotide sequence: TGTGCCAGCACCCCCGCGGGGGGGGCCAATCAGCCCCAGCATTTT.

The chain combines TRBV7-9 with TRBJ2-2; the D gene is possibly TRBD2 (6 bases). Germline V gene data show CDR1 as SEHNR and CDR2 as FQNEAQ (reference sequence). The V end was cut by 7 bases, the J end by 4 bases, with 10 bases between. The CDR3 runs 13 residues. CDR3: CASTHGGTGELFF. DNA of the CDR3: TGTGCCAGCACCCACGGGGGCACCGGGGAGCTGTTTTTT.

In DNA form, the CDR3 reads TGTGCCACCAGTATCCCGGGGGGGGAGGGGCAGTTCTTC. It encodes CATSIPGGEGQFF. The V gene is TRBV24-1, the J gene TRBJ2-1, with TRBD2 identical over 8 bases. V dropped 6 bases and J dropped 12; count of bases not matched to a gene: 9. Germline-derived CDR1 and CDR2 are KGHDR and SFDVKD. The length of the CDR3 is 13 residues.